One T cell receptor beta chain is described in this entry. This entry is derived from a study of blood T cell repertoires in COVID-19. Whole-study context: Italy, Spain and the United States were the sources of the convalescent and acute COVID-19 samples. Nucleic acid was either cDNA or gDNA, and it came from T cells, B-cell-depleted T cells, or PBMCs.

Looked up from germline, CDR1 is SNHLY and CDR2 is FYNNEI. CDR3 size: 14 residues. Trimming removed 7 bases from V and 4 bases from J; junction bases left unmatched: 1. As originally analysed: For nucleated cells, counts were estimated from reference gene primer amplification. TCRdb keeps only in-frame clones here, not all; method: immunoSEQ multiplex PCR. For V, J and clone size, that table is used; D and trimming come from the DNA. The sample gives roughly 190,000 clones, about 83% of which show up once; 4.5% to 5.5% is in the top ten. The chain is built from TRBV2 and TRBJ2-1; 13 nucleotides align to TRBD2. This TCR was sampled from a woman in her seventies with active or convalescent COVID-19. Sequenced sample: peripheral blood. In DNA form, the CDR3 reads TGTGCCAGCAAGGGACTAGCGGGGTACAATGAGCAGTTCTTC. The encoded protein is CASKGLAGYNEQFF.